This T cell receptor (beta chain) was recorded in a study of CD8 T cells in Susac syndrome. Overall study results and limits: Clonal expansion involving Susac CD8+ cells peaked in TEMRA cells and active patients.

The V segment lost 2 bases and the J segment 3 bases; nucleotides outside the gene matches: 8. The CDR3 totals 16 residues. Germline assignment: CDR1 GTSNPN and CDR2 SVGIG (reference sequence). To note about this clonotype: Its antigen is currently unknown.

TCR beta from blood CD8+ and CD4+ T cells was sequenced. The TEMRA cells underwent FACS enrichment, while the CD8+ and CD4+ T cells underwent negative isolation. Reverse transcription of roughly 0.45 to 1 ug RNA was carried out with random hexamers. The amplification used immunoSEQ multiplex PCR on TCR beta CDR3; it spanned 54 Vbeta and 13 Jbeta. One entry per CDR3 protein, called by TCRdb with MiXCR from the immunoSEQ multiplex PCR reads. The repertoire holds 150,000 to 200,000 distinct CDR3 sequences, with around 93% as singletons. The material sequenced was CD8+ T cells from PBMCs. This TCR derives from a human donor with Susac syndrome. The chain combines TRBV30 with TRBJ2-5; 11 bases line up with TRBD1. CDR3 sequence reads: CAWSHGTGGIEETQYF. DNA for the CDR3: TGTGCCTGGAGTCACGGGACAGGGGGAATTGAAGAGACCCAGTACTTC. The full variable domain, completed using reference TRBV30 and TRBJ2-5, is SQTIHQWPATLVQPVGSPLSLECTVEGTSNPNLYWYRQAAGRGLQLLFYSVGIGQISSEVPQNLSASRPQDRQFILSSKKLLLSDSGFYLCAWSHGTGGIEETQYFGPGTRLLVL.